This paragraph covers one T cell receptor beta chain sequence. Its antigen is as yet unknown. The data originate from a study of monozygotic twins with inflammatory bowel disease. Whole-blood total RNA was extracted without T cell sorting. Overall study findings and caveats: The analysis yielded no support for one strong signal or clonotype associated with IBD.

Researchers used template switching to add UMIs featuring a 6-nucleotide sample barcode. cDNA encoding TCRalpha and TCRbeta underwent two nested PCRs of roughly 16 and 10 cycles, each of which was followed by bead purification. From its re-call of the 5' RACE reads, TCRdb lists each CDR3 protein once, without DNA. The repertoire table contains some 300,000 distinct CDR3 sequences. The specimen sequenced was blood. This clonotype was obtained from a human donor with ulcerative colitis or Crohn's disease, or a healthy co-twin of an affected twin (not recorded which).

CDR3 residues: CATSDSATNSYEQYF. The chain is built from TRBV24-1 and TRBJ2-7. The germline gives CDR1 KGHDR, CDR2 SFDVKD. The CDR3 contains 15 residues.